This TCR beta chain was sequenced during a study of cytotoxic CD8 clonotypes in ibrutinib-treated CLL. Study conclusions and caveats: The public clonotypes identified were infrequent and showed contraction or stability on treatment.

V was shortened by 2 bases and J by 5 bases, with 11 bases between the two germline ends. The CDR3 totals 14 residues. Per the germline V gene, CDR1 is SEHNR and CDR2 is FQNEAQ (reference sequence). In regard to this clone: Its target is not known.

Generated by immunoSEQ multiplex PCR, the TCRdb table keeps only in-frame clones and is missing some. The repertoire has around 250,000 clones, roughly 70% of them found once; the top ten carry roughly 14%. The chain links TRBV7-9 to TRBJ2-3; D is unclear. The input for sequencing was PBMCs, taken after 24 months of ibrutinib treatment. The source of this sequence is a human donor with chronic lymphocytic leukemia. The CDR3 is CASSLPQALDTQYF. CDR3 DNA sequence: TGTGCCAGCAGCTTACCCCAGGCCTTAGATACGCAGTATTTT.